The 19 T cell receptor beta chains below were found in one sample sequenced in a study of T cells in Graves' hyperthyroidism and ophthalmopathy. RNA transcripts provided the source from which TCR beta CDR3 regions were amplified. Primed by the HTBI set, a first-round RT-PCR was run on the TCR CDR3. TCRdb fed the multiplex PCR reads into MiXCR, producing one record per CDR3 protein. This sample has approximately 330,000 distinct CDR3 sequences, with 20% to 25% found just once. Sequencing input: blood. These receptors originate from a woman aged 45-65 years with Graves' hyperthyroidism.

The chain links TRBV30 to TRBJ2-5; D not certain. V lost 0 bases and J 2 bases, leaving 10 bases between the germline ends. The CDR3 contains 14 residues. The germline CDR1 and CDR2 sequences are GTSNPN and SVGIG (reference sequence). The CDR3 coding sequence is TGTGCCTGGAGTGTGGTAGGATTACAAGAGACCCAGTACTTC. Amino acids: CAWSVVGLQETQYF. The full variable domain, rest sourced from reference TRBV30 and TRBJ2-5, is SQTIHQWPATLVQPVGSPLSLECTVEGTSNPNLYWYRQAAGRGLQLLFYSVGIGQISSEVPQNLSASRPQDRQFILSSKKLLLSDSGFYLCAWSVVGLQETQYFGPGTRLLVL.

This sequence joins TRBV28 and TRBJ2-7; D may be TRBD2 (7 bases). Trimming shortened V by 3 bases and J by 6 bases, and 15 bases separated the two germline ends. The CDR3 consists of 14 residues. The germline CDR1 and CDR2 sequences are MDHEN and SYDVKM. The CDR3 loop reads CASSFRGGLAEQYF. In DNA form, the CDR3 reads TGTGCCAGCAGTTTTAGGGGGGGGCTTGCCGAGCAGTACTTC.

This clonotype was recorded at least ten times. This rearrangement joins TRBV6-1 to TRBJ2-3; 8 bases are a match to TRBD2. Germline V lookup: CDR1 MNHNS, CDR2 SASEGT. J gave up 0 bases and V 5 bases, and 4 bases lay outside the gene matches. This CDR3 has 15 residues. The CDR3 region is CASSSLAGSTDTQYF. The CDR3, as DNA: TGTGCCAGCAGTTCCTTAGCGGGGAGCACAGATACGCAGTATTTT.

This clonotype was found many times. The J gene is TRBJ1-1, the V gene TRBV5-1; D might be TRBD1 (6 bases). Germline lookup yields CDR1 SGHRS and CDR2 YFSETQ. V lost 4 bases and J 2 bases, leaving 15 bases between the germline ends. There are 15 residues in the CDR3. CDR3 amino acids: CASSQSGRGNTEAFF. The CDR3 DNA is TGCGCCAGCAGCCAATCGGGCAGGGGAAACACTGAAGCTTTCTTT.

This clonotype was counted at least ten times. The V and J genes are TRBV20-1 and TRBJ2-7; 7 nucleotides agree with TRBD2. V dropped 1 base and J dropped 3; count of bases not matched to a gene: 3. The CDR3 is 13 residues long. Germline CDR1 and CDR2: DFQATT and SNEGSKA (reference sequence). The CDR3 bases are TGCAGTGCTAGAGTGCTAGCGGTCTACGAGCAGTACTTC. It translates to CSARVLAVYEQYF.

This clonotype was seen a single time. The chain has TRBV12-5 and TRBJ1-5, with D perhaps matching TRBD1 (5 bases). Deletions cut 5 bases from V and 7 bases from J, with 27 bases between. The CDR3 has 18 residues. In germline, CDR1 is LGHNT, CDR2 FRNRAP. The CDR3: CASGPDPCGGRGGQPQHF. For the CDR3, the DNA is TGTGCTAGTGGTCCAGACCCCTGCGGCGGACGGGGGGGGCAGCCCCAGCATTTT.

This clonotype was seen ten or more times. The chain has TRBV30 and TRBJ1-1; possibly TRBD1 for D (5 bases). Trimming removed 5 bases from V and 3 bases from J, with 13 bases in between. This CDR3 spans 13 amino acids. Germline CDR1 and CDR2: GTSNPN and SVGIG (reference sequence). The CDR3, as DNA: TGTGCCTGGGGGACGCGCGCGGACACTGAAGCTTTCTTT. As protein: CAWGTRADTEAFF.

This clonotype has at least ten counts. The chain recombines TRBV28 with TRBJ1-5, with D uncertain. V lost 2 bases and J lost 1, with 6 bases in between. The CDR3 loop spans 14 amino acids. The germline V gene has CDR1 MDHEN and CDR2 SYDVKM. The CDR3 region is CASSLPGSNQPQHF. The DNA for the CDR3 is TGTGCCAGCAGTTTACCAGGAAGCAATCAGCCCCAGCATTTT.

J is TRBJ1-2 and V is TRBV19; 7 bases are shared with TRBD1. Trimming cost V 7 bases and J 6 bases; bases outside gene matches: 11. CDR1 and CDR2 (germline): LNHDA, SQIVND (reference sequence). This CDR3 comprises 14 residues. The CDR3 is CASTWGQSRDGYTF. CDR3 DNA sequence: TGTGCCAGTACTTGGGGACAGTCACGGGATGGCTACACCTTC.

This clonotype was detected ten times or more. CDR3 in amino acids: CSAERDADTQYF. The CDR3 bases are TGCAGTGCTGAAAGGGATGCAGATACGCAGTATTTT. V usage is TRBV20-1 and J usage is TRBJ2-3, with no clear D. The CDR3 has 12 residues. Trimming shortened V by 5 bases and J by 4 bases, and 10 bases separated the two germline ends. CDR1 and CDR2 (germline): DFQATT, SNEGSKA (reference sequence).

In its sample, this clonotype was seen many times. CDR3: CSARGSNSPLHF. In nucleotides, the CDR3 is TGCAGTGCTAGGGGGAGCAATTCACCCCTCCACTTT. V and J are TRBV20-1 and TRBJ1-6; D gene ambiguous. This CDR3 comprises 12 residues. The V end lost 3 bases, the J end lost 7 bases, and 7 bases lay between the germline ends. Germline V lookup: CDR1 DFQATT, CDR2 SNEGSKA (reference sequence).

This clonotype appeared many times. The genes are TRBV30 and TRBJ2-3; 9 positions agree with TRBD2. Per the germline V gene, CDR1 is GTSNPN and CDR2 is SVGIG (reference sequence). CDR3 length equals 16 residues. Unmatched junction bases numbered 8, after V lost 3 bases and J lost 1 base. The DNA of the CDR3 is TGTGCCTGGAGCCCCGTTAGCGGGAGCGGCACAGATACGCAGTATTTT. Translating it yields CAWSPVSGSGTDTQYF.

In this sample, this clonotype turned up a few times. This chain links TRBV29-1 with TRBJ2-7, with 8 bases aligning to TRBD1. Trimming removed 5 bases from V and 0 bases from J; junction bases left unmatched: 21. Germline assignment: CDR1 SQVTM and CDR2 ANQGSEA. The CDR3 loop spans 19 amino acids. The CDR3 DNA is TGCAGCGTTCGAAAATACAAATTCCAAACAGGGGGACTCTCCTACGAGCAGTACTTC. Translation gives CSVRKYKFQTGGLSYEQYF.

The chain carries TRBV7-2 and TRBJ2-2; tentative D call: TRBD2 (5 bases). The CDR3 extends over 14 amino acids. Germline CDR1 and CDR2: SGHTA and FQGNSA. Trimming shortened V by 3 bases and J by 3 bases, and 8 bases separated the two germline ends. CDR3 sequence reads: CASSFSGDTGELFF. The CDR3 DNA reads TGTGCCAGCAGCTTCTCCGGGGACACCGGGGAGCTGTTTTTT.

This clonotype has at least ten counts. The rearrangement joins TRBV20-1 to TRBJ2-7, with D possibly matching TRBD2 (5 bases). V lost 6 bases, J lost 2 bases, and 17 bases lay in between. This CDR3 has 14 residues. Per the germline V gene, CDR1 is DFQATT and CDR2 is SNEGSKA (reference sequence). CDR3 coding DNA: TGCAGTGCCCGACGAGGGTCCCCTCCCTACGAGCAGTACTTC. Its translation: CSARRGSPPYEQYF.

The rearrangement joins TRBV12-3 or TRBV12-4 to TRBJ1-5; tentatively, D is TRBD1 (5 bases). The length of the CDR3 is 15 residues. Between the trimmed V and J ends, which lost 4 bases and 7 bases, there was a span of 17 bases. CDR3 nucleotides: TGTGCCAGCAGTTATCTAAAGGGGAGCGGGCAGCCCCAGCATTTT. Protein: CASSYLKGSGQPQHF.

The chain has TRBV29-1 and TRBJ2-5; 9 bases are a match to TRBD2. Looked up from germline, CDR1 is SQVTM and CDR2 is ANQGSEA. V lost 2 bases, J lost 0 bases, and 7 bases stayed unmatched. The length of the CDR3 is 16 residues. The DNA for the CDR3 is TGCAGCGTTGAACTAGCGGGGAAGGGGTACCAAGAGACCCAGTACTTC. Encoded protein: CSVELAGKGYQETQYF.

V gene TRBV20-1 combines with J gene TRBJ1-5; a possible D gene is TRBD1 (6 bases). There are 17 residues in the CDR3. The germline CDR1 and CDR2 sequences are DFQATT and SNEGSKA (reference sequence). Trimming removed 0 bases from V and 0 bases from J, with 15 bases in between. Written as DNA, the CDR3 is TGCAGTGCTAGAGATACGGGCAGGGGCACTAGCAATCAGCCCCAGCATTTT. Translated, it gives CSARDTGRGTSNQPQHF.

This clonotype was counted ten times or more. This chain's CDR3 is CASSLDSSSYEQYF. The DNA of the CDR3 is TGCGCCAGCAGCTTGGACAGTTCTTCCTACGAGCAGTACTTC. The rearrangement links TRBV5-1 to TRBJ2-7, with D unclear. The CDR3 extends over 14 amino acids. The V end was cut by 0 bases, the J end by 1 base, with 8 bases between. Germline values: CDR1 SGHRS, CDR2 YFSETQ. Full variable domain (outside the CDR3, taken from reference TRBV5-1 and TRBJ2-7): KAGVTQTPRYLIKTRGQQVTLSCSPISGHRSVSWYQQTPGQGLQFLFEYFSETQRNKGNFPGRFSGRQFSNSRSEMNVSTLELGDSALYLCASSLDSSSYEQYFGPGTRLTVT.